Listed below are T cell receptor beta chains from one sample, sequenced in a study of T cells expressing NK-cell markers. From the 5' RACE reads, TCRdb lists one entry per CDR3 protein and no DNA. This table lists roughly 350,000 distinct CDR3 sequences. The sequenced sample consisted of blood T cells: a sorted CD56 or NKG2C T cell subset, CD4+ or CD8+ T cells, or bulk PBMC T cells (not recorded which). These receptors all come from a man aged 18 to 69 in good health. Both conserved end residues are part of each CDR3.

j_call v_call cdr3_aa
TRBJ2-7 TRBV7-9 CASSQRQGVGGNEQYF
TRBJ2-3 TRBV5-1 CASRRGRQGFFTDTQYF
TRBJ2-2 TRBV5-1 CASSRDRGPGGELFF
TRBJ2-5 TRBV6-1 CASTEGSVDGETQYF
TRBJ2-5 TRBV6-2/TRBV6-3 CASSSTSTQYF
TRBJ2-7 TRBV10-3 CAIRLGGGPSYEQYF
TRBJ2-7 TRBV5-1 CASSFPLGEGSYEQYF
TRBJ2-7 TRBV5-6 CASSLEGRGFVSSEQYF
TRBJ2-1 TRBV4-1 CASSQDWGPSANEQFF
TRBJ2-3 TRBV2 CASSAGHRTDTQYF
TRBJ2-7 TRBV29-1 CSVSYRPSYEQYF
TRBJ2-1 TRBV11-1 CASSSSLARAGVYNEQFF
TRBJ1-5 TRBV7-2 CASSSSGVPRQHF
TRBJ2-2 TRBV11-2 CASSLRTGTGRVGELFF
TRBJ2-2 TRBV28 CASSLPTPGQNTGELFF
TRBJ2-5 TRBV20-1 CSAKLPLGDRKETQYF
TRBJ2-5 TRBV3-1 CASSQGTHPETQYF
TRBJ2-3 TRBV15 CATGWELTDTQYF
TRBJ2-1 TRBV7-9 CASSSLGGKHSYNEQFF
TRBJ2-5 TRBV2 CASLADRQETQYF
TRBJ2-5 TRBV7-2 CASSTSSGGGQETQYF
TRBJ2-1 TRBV28 CASSSPRGREKGEQFF
TRBJ1-2 TRBV7-9 CASSLSQVGAYGYTF
TRBJ2-3 TRBV7-2 CASSPSGWTDTQYF
TRBJ1-2 TRBV7-9 CASSLGGQNYNYGYTF
TRBJ1-1 TRBV10-3 CAISEGAGSGAEAFF
TRBJ2-1 TRBV3-1 CASSQDSGGGATYNEQFF
TRBJ2-1 TRBV12-3/TRBV12-4 CASRVAGNNEQFF
TRBJ1-2 TRBV7-2 CASSLRVLNYGYTF
TRBJ2-3 TRBV7-2 CASSLGTTLRTDTQYF
TRBJ2-1 TRBV20-1 CSAYDPAGGLGSFF
TRBJ1-2 TRBV7-2 CASSFAYGGYTF
TRBJ2-7 TRBV7-9 CASSPRGGEQYF
TRBJ2-7 TRBV11-3 CASSTRGDEQYF
TRBJ1-6 TRBV20-1 CSASAGAGNSPLHF
TRBJ2-1 TRBV5-4 CASSSPSAYNEQFF
TRBJ2-5 TRBV20-1 CSARGTGEILWPQYF